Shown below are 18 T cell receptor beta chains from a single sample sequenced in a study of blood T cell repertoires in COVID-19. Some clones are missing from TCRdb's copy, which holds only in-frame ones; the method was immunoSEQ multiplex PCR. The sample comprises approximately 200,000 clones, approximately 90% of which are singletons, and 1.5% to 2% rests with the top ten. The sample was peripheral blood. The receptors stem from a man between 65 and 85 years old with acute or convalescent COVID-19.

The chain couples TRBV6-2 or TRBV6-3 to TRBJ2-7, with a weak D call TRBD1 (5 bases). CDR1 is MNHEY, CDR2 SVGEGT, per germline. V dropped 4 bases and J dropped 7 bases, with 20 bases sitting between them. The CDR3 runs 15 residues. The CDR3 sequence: CASSFLTAPAREQYF. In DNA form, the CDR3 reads TGTGCCAGCAGTTTTTTGACAGCCCCCGCTCGGGAGCAGTACTTC.

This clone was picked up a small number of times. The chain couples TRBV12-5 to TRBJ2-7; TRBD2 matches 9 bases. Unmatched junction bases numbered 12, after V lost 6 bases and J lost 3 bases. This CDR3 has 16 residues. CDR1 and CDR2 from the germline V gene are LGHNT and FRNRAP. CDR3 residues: CASGPMAGGPSYEQYF. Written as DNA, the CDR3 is TGTGCTAGTGGCCCCATGGCGGGAGGGCCGAGCTACGAGCAGTACTTC.

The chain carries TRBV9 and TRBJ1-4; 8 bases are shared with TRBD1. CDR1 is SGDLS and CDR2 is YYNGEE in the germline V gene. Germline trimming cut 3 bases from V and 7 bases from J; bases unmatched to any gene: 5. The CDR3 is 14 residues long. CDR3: CASSARDRTEKLFF. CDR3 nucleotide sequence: TGTGCCAGCAGCGCCCGGGACAGGACTGAAAAACTGTTTTTT.

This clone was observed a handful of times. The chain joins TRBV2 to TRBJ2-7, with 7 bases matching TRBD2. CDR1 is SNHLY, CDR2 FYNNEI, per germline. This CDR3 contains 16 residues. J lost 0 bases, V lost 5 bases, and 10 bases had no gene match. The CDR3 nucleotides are TGTGCCAGCAGTCGAGAAATAGCGGGCGGCTCCTACGAGCAGTACTTC. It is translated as CASSREIAGGSYEQYF.

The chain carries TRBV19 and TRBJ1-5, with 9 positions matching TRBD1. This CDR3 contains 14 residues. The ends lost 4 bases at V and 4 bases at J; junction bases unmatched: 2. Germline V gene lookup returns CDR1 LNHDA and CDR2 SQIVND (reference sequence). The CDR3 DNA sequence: TGTGCCAGTAGTACCGGACAGGGGAATCAGCCCCAGCATTTT. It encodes CASSTGQGNQPQHF.

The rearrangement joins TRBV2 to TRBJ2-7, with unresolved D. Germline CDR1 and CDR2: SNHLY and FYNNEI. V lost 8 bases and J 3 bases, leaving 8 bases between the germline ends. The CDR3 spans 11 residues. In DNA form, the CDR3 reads TGTGCCAGCTGTGTCGGCTACGAGCAGTACTTC. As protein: CASCVGYEQYF.

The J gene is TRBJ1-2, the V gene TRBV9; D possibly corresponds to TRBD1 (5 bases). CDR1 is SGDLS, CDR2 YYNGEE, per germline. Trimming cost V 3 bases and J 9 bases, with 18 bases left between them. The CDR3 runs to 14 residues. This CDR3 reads CASSAGGRLLSYTF. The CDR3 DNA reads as TGTGCCAGCAGCGCCGGGGGTAGACTGTTGAGCTACACCTTC. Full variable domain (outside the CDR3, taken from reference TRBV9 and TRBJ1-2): DSGVTQTPKHLITATGQRVTLRCSPRSGDLSVYWYQQSLDQGLQFLIQYYNGEERAKGNILERFSAQQFPDLHSELNLSSLELGDSALYFCASSAGGRLLSYTFGSGTRLTVV.

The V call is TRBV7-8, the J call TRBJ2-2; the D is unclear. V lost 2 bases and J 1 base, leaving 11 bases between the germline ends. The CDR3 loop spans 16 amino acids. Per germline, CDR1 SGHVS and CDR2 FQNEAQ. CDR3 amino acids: CASSLYGLMNTGELFF. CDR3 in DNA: TGTGCCAGCAGCTTATACGGGTTAATGAACACCGGGGAGCTGTTTTTT.

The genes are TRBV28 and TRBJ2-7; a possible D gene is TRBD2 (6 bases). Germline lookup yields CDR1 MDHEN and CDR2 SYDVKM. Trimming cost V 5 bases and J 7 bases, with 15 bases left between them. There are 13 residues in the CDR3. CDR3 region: CASSKRGRGEQYF. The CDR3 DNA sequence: TGTGCCAGCAGTAAACGCGGGCGGGGAGAGCAGTACTTC.

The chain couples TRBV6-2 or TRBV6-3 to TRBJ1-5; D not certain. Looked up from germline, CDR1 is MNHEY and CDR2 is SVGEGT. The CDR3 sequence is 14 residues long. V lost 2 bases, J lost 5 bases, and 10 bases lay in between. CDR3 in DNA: TGTGCCAGCAGTTACCCCGGGAATGATCAGCCCCAGCATTTT. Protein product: CASSYPGNDQPQHF.

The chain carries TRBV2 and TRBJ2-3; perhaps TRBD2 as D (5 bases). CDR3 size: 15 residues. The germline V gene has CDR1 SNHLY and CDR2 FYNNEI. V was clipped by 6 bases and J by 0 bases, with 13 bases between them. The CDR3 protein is CASRVQTTSTDTQYF. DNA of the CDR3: TGTGCCAGCAGAGTACAGACTACCAGCACAGATACGCAGTATTTT.

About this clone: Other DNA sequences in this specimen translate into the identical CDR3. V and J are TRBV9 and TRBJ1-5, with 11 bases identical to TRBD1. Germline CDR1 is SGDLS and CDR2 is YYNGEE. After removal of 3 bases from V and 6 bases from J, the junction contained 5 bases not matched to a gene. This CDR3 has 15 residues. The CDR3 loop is CASSGGTGGGQPQHF. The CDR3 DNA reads TGTGCCAGCAGCGGCGGGACAGGGGGAGGTCAGCCCCAGCATTTT.

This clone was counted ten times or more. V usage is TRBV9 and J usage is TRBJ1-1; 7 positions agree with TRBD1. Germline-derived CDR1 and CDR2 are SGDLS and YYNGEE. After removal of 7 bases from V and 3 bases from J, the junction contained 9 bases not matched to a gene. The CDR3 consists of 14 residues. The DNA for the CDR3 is TGTGCCAGCTCCGTAGGGGGCAGACACACTGAAGCTTTCTTT. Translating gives CASSVGGRHTEAFF.

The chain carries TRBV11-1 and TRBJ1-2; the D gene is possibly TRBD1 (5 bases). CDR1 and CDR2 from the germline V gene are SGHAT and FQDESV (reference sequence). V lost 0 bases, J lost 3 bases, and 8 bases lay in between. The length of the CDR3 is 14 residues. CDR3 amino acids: CASSLAPGDYGYTF. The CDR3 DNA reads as TGTGCCAGCAGCTTAGCTCCGGGGGACTATGGCTACACCTTC.

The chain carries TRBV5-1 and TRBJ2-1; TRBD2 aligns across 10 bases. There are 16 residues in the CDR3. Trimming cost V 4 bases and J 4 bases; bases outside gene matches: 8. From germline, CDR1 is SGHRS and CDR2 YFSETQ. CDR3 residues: CASSLQASGSYNEQFF. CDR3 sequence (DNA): TGCGCCAGCAGCCTCCAGGCTAGCGGGAGTTACAATGAGCAGTTCTTC.

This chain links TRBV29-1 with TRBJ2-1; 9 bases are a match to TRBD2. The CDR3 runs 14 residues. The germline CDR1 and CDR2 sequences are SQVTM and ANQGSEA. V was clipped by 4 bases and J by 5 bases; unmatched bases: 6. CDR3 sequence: CSVVRSGGHNEQFF. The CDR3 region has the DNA TGCAGCGTTGTCCGTAGCGGGGGACACAATGAGCAGTTCTTC.

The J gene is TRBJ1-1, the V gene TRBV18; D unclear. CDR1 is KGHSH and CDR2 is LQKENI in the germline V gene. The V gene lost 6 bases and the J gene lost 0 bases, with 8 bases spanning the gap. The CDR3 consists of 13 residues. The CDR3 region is CASSSTLNTEAFF. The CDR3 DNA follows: TGTGCCAGCTCGTCCACACTGAACACTGAAGCTTTCTTT.

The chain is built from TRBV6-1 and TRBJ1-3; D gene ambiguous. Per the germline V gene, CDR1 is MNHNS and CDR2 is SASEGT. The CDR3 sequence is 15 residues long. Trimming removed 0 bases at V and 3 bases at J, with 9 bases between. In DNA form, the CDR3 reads TGTGCCAGCAGTGAAGCAGCTCTAGGTGGAAACACCATATATTTT. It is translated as CASSEAALGGNTIYF.